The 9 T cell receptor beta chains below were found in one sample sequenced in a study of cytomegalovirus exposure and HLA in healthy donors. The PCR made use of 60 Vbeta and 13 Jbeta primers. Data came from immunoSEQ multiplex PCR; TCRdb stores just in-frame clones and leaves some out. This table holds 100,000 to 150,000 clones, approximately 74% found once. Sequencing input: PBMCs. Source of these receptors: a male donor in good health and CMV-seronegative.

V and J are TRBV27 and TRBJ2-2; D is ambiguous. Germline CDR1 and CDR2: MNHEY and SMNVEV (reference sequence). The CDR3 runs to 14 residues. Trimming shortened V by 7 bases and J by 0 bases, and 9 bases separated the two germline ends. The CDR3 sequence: CASTRLTNTGELFF. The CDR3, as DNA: TGTGCCAGCACTAGACTCACGAACACCGGGGAGCTGTTTTTT.

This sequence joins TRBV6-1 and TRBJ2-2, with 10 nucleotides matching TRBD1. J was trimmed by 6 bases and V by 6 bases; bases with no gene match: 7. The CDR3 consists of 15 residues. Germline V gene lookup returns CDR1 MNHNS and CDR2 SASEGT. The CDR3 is CASRGDRGLAGELFF. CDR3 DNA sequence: TGTGCCAGCAGGGGAGACAGGGGGCTGGCCGGGGAGCTGTTTTTT.

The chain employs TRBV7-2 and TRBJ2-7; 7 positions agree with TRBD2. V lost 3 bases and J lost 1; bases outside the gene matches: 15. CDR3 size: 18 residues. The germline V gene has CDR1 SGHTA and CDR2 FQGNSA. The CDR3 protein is CASSFHLLRELVSYEQYF. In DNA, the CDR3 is TGTGCCAGCAGCTTTCATTTGTTGCGGGAGTTGGTTTCCTACGAGCAGTACTTC.

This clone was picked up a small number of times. CDR3 amino acids: CASLRGPTEAFF. The CDR3 bases are TGTGCCAGCCTCAGGGGGCCGACTGAAGCTTTCTTT. The chain has TRBV28 and TRBJ1-1; 8 bases match TRBD1. Germline V gene data show CDR1 as MDHEN and CDR2 as SYDVKM. The CDR3 covers 12 residues. V gave up 8 bases and J gave up 5 bases; unmatched junction bases: 4. Combining the CDR3 with reference TRBV28 and TRBJ1-1 gives the whole variable domain DVKVTQSSRYLVKRTGEKVFLECVQDMDHENMFWYRQDPGLGLRLIYFSYDVKMKEKGDIPEGYSVSREKKERFSLILESASTNQTSMYLCASLRGPTEAFFGQGTRLTVV.

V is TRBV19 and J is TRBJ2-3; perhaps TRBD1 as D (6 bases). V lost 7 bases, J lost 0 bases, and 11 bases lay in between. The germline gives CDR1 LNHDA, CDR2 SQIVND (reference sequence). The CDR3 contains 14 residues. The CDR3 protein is CASTDRFSTDTQYF. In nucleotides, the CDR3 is TGTGCCAGTACCGACAGGTTTAGCACAGATACGCAGTATTTT.

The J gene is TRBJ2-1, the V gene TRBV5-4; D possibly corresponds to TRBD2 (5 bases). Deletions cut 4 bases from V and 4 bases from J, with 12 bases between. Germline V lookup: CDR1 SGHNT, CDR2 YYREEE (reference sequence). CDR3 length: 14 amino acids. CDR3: CASSTRTGYNEQFF. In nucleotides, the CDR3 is TGTGCCAGCAGCACAAGGACTGGTTACAATGAGCAGTTCTTC.

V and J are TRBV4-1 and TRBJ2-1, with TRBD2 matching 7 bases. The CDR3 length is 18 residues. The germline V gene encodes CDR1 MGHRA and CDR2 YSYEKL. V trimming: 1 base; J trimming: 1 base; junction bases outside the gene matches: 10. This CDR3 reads CASSQGGRGSISYNEQFF. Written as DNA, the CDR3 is TGCGCCAGCAGCCAAGGAGGTCGCGGGAGTATTTCCTACAATGAGCAGTTCTTC.

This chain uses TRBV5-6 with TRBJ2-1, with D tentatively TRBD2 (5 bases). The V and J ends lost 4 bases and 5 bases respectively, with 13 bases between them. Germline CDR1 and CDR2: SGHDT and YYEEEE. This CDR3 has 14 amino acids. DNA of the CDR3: TGTGCCAGCAGCATTGGAGGTCCAAACAATGAGCAGTTCTTC. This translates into CASSIGGPNNEQFF.

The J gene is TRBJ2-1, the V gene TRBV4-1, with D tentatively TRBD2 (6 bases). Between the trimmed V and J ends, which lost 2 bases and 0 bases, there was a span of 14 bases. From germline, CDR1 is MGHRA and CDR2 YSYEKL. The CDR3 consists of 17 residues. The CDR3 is CASSQQLAPSSYNEQFF. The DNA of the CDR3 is TGCGCCAGCAGCCAACAACTAGCACCGAGCTCCTACAATGAGCAGTTCTTC.